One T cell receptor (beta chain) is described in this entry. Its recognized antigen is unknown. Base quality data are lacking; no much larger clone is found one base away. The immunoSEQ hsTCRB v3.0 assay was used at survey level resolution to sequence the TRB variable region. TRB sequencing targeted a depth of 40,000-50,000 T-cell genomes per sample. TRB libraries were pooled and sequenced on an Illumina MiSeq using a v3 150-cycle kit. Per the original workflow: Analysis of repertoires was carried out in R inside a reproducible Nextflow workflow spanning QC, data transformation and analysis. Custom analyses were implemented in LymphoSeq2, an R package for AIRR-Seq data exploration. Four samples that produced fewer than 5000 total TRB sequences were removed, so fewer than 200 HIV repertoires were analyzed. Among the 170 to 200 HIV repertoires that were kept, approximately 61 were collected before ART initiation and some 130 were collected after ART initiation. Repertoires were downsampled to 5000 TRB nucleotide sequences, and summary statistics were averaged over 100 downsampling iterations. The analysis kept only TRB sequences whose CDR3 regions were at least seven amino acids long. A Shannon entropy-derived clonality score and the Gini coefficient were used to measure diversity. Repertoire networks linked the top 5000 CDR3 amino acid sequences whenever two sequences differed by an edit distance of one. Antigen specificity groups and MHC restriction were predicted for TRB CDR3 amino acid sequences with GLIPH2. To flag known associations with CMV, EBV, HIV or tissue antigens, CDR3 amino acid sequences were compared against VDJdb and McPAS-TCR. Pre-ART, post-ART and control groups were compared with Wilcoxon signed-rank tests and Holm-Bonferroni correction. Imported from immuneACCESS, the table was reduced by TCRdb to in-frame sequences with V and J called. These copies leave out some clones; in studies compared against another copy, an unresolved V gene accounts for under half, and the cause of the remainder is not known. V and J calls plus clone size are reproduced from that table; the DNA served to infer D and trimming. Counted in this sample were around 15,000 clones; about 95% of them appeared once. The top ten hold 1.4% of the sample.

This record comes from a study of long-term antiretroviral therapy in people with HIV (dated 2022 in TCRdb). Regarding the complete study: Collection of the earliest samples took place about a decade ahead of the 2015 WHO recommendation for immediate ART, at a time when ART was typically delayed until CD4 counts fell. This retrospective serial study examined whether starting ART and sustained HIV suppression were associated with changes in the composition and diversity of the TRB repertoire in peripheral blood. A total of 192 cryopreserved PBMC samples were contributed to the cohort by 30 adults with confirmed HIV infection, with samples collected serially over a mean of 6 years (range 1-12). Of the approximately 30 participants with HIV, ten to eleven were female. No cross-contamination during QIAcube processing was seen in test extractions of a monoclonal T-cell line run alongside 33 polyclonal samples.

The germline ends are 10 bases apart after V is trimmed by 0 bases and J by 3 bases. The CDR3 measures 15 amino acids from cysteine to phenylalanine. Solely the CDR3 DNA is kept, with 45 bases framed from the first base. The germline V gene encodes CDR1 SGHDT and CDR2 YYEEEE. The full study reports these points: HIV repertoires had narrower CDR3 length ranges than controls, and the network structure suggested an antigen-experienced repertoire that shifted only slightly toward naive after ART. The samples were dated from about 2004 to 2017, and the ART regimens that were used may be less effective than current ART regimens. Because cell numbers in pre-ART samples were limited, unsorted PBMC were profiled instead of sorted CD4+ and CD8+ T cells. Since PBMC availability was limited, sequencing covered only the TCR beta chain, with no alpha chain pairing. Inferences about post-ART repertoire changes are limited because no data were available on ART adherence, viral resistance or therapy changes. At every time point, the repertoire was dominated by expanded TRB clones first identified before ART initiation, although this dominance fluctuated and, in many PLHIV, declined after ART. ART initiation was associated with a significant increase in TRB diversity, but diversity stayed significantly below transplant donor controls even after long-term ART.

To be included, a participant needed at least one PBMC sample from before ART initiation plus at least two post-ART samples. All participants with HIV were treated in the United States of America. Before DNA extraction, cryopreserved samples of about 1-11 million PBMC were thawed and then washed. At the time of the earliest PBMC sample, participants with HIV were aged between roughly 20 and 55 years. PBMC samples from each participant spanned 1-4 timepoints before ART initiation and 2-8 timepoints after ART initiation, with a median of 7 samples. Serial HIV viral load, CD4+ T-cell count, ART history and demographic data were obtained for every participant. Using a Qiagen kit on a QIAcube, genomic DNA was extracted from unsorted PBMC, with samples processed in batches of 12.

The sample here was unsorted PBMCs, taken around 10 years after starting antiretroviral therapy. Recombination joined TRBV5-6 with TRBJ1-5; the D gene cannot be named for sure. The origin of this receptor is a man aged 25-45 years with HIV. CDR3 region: CASSLGYSNNQPQHF. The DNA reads TGTGCCAGCAGCTTGGGGTACAGCAACAATCAGCCCCAGCATTTT. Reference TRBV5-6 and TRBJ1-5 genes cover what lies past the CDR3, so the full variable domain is DAGVTQSPTHLIKTRGQQVTLRCSPKSGHDTVSWYQQALGQGPQFIFQYYEEEERQRGNFPDRFSGHQFPNYSSELNVNALLLGDSALYLCASSLGYSNNQPQHFGDGTRLSIL.